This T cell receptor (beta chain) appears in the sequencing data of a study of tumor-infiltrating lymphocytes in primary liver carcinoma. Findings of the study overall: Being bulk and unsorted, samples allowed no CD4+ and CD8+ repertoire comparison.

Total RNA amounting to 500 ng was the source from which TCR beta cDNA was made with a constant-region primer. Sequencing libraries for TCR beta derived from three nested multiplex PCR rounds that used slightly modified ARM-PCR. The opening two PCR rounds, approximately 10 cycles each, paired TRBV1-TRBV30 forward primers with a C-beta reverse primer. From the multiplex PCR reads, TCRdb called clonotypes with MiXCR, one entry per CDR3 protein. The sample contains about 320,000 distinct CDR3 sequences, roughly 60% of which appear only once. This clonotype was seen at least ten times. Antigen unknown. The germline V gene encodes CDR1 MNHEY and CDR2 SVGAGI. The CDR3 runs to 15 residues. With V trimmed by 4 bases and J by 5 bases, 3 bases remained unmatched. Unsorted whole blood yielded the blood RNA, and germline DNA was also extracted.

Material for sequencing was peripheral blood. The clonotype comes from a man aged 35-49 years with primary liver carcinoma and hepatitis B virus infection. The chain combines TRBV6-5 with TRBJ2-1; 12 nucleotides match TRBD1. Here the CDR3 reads CASSSGTGGNNEQFF. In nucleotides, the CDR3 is TGTGCCAGCAGTTCCGGGACAGGGGGCAACAATGAGCAGTTCTTC.